The 13 T cell receptor beta chains below come from one sample, sequenced in a study of spatial heterogeneity in lung cancer. Antigens of these TCRs are unknown. The time point here: sample taken at primary tumor resection. TCRdb independently ran MiXCR on the 5' RACE reads; one entry per CDR3 protein. The repertoire holds 11,000 or so distinct CDR3 sequences, with about 15% as singletons. Study-wide findings and caveats: Counts that tracked tumor mutation counts were those of expanded intratumoral alpha and beta TCRs.

This material consisted of lung tumor tissue, taken at surgery. The origin of the receptors is a male donor with early-stage non-small cell lung cancer.

By share, this clonotype counts as medium-sized. The V call is TRBV6-6, the J call TRBJ2-2; D call uncertain. Germline loops: CDR1 MNHNY, CDR2 SVGAGI (reference sequence). The CDR3 covers 14 residues. The V and J ends lost 5 bases and 2 bases respectively, with 9 bases between them. CDR3 in DNA: TGTGCCAGCAGTAGGACCATAAACACCGGGGAGCTGTTTTTT. Amino acid sequence: CASSRTINTGELFF.

This clonotype was recorded many times. The rearrangement links TRBV20-1 to TRBJ1-5; D is undetermined. The CDR3 is made up of 13 amino acids. Germline CDR1 is DFQATT and CDR2 is SNEGSKA (reference sequence). Deletions cut 3 bases from V and 3 bases from J, with 9 bases between. CDR3 in DNA: TGCAGTGCTAGCGAACAGCTCAATCAGCCCCAGCATTTT. It translates to CSASEQLNQPQHF.

In this sample, this clonotype turned up many times. The V call is TRBV20-1, the J call TRBJ2-1; 8 nucleotides match TRBD2. J was trimmed by 2 bases and V by 1 base; bases with no gene match: 1. Germline values: CDR1 DFQATT, CDR2 SNEGSKA (reference sequence). The CDR3 consists of 14 residues. CDR3 sequence: CSARAGRAYNEQFF. The CDR3 coding sequence is TGCAGTGCTAGAGCCGGGAGGGCCTACAATGAGCAGTTCTTC.

V is TRBV27 and J is TRBJ1-1, with D hard to call. Germline CDR1 and CDR2: MNHEY and SMNVEV (reference sequence). The CDR3 length is 12 residues. Trimming pared 6 bases from V and 6 bases from J, leaving 11 bases between. DNA for the CDR3: TGTGCCAGCAGCGACCGGACTTCTGAAGCTTTCTTT. This gives the protein CASSDRTSEAFF.

Many counts were recorded for this clonotype. The V and J genes are TRBV28 and TRBJ1-2; no clear D gene. In germline, CDR1 is MDHEN, CDR2 SYDVKM. The CDR3 sequence is 14 residues long. The ends were cut back, 5 bases at V and 8 bases at J, with 18 bases in the middle. In DNA form, the CDR3 reads TGTGCCAGCAGTCGAGAGGGAGGCTCTTACGGCTACACCTTC. It specifies CASSREGGSYGYTF.

In its sample, this clonotype ranks as medium-sized. The gene calls are TRBV28 and TRBJ1-5; 10 positions match TRBD1. The CDR3 has 15 amino acids. Germline V CDR1 and CDR2: MDHEN, SYDVKM. The J segment lost 7 bases and the V segment lost 6 bases, leaving 9 bases of the junction unmatched. DNA for the CDR3: TGTGCCAGCAGCCTGGGACAGGGGTTTAGGCAGCCCCAGCATTTT. It yields the protein CASSLGQGFRQPQHF.

This clonotype was counted at least ten times. The gene calls are TRBV3-1 and TRBJ2-5, with D tentatively TRBD1 (7 bases). The CDR3 length is 16 residues. The ends were cut back, 2 bases at V and 6 bases at J, with 19 bases in the middle. Per germline, CDR1 LGHDT and CDR2 YNNKEL (reference sequence). CDR3 in DNA: TGTGCCAGCAGCCAATACAGGGGCGGGAAGGGACAGACCCAGTACTTC. Translation gives CASSQYRGGKGQTQYF.

This clonotype is medium-sized in the sample. The chain uses TRBV6-6 and TRBJ1-4; D is unclear. Germline loops: CDR1 MNHNY, CDR2 SVGAGI (reference sequence). This CDR3 has 14 residues. The V end lost 4 bases, the J end lost 8 bases, and 14 bases lay between the germline ends. The chain's CDR3 is CASSSPGGNEKLFF. The CDR3 DNA follows: TGTGCCAGCAGTTCCCCGGGAGGGAACGAAAAACTGTTTTTT.

This clonotype was counted ten times or more. This chain uses TRBV4-1 with TRBJ2-3; TRBD2 agrees at 8 bases. This CDR3 contains 15 residues. Germline-derived CDR1 and CDR2 are MGHRA and YSYEKL. The V segment lost 4 bases and the J segment 7 bases; nucleotides outside the gene matches: 10. The CDR3 DNA follows: TGCGCCAGCAGCCCTCAGCCTAGCGGGCCTCATACGCAGTATTTT. Translation: CASSPQPSGPHTQYF.

This clonotype occurred many times. The chain joins TRBV11-2 to TRBJ1-3; D not certain. The CDR3 sequence is 13 residues long. Germline V lookup: CDR1 SGHAT, CDR2 FQNNGV. Trimming left V 0 bases short and J 5 bases short, with 5 bases between. The CDR3 protein is CASSLDLRNTIYF. DNA of the CDR3: TGTGCCAGCAGCTTAGATTTACGAAACACCATATATTTT.

In its sample, this clonotype was seen a few times. This chain links TRBV7-2 with TRBJ1-5; D is uncertain. Germline CDR1 and CDR2: SGHTA and FQGNSA. Trimming stripped 1 base from V and 6 bases from J, with 7 bases between. The CDR3 has 13 residues. In nucleotides, the CDR3 is TGTGCCAGCAGCTTAGTTGGAGTTCAGCCCCAGCATTTT. Its translation: CASSLVGVQPQHF.

This clonotype was seen ten or more times. This chain links TRBV6-1 with TRBJ1-1, with D possibly matching TRBD1 (5 bases). Germline V gene data show CDR1 as MNHNS and CDR2 as SASEGT. The V and J ends lost 10 bases and 2 bases respectively, with 20 bases between them. The CDR3 runs 15 residues. The CDR3 region has the DNA TGTGCCATCGCCCGTGAGGGGAGGGGAAACACTGAAGCTTTCTTT. It yields the protein CAIAREGRGNTEAFF.

Only a few counts were recorded for this clonotype. The CDR3 loop reads CSAREPGQGLAQYF. CDR3 nucleotide sequence: TGCAGTGCTAGAGAACCGGGACAGGGGTTGGCGCAGTATTTT. The chain carries TRBV20-1 and TRBJ2-3; 10 positions match TRBD1. Trimming at V came to 0 bases and at J to 10 bases, leaving 7 bases not matched to a gene. The CDR3 length is 14 residues. From germline, CDR1 is DFQATT and CDR2 SNEGSKA (reference sequence).